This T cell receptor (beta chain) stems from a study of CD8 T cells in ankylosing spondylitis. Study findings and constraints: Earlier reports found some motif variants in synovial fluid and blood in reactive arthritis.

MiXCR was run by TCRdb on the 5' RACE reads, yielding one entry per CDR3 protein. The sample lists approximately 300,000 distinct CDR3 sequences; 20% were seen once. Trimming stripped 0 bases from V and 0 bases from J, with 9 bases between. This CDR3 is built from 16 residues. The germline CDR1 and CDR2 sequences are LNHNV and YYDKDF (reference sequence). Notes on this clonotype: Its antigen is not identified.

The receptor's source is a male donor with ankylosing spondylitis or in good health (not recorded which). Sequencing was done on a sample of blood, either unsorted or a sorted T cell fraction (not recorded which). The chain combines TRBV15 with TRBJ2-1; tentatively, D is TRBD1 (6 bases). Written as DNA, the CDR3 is TGTGCCACCAGCAGAGATAGGGGGACCTCCTACAATGAGCAGTTCTTC. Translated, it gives CATSRDRGTSYNEQFF.